Each of the 9 T cell receptor beta chains below was sequenced from the same sample in a study of cytomegalovirus exposure and HLA in healthy donors. Primers included in the PCR were 60 Vbeta and 13 Jbeta primers. Method: immunoSEQ multiplex PCR; TCRdb's copy keeps in-frame clones and lacks some. The table has hundreds of thousands of clones, around 80% seen once. Sequencing was carried out using PBMCs. The source of these receptors is a man in his forties or fifties in good health and CMV-seropositive.

The rearrangement uses TRBV20-1 and TRBJ2-7; 9 nucleotides agree with TRBD1. The CDR3 loop spans 11 amino acids. Germline CDR1 reads DFQATT; CDR2 reads SNEGSKA (reference sequence). The junction had 2 bases not matched to a gene; V was cut back by 5 bases and J by 6 bases. Written as DNA, the CDR3 is TGCAGTGCTGCGACAGGGGGCGAGCAGTACGTC. This codes for CSAATGGEQYV.

The genes are TRBV19 and TRBJ1-1; 8 positions agree with TRBD1. J lost 6 bases, V lost 1 base, and 7 bases had no gene match. Germline lookup yields CDR1 LNHDA and CDR2 SQIVND (reference sequence). CDR3 length: 15 amino acids. CDR3 sequence (DNA): TGTGCCAGTAGTATAGTACCGGACAGGGTGGCTGAAGCTTTCTTT. Translation gives CASSIVPDRVAEAFF.

The J gene is TRBJ2-5, the V gene TRBV29-1; D gene ambiguous. The ends were cut back, 3 bases at V and 5 bases at J, with 4 bases in the middle. The CDR3 contains 10 residues. Germline loops: CDR1 SQVTM, CDR2 ANQGSEA. CDR3 in amino acids: CSVDTETQYF. CDR3 nucleotides: TGCAGCGTTGACACTGAGACCCAGTACTTC.

The rearrangement joins TRBV4-2 to TRBJ2-4; TRBD1 might be the D (5 bases). With 0 bases removed from V and 9 bases from J, the gap between germline ends came to 15 bases. The CDR3 totals 15 residues. Germline assignment: CDR1 LGHNA and CDR2 YNFKEQ. CDR3 region: CASSQDLARAGIQYF. For the CDR3, the DNA is TGTGCCAGCAGCCAAGATCTGGCCAGGGCAGGCATTCAGTACTTC.

CDR3 DNA sequence: TGCGCCAGCAGTGAGTCGACAGGAGAGGGCAGCAATCAGCCCCAGCATTTT. It specifies CASSESTGEGSNQPQHF. J is TRBJ1-5 and V is TRBV10-1, with D perhaps TRBD1 (6 bases). CDR3 length: 17 residues. V lost 0 bases to trimming and J lost 1 base, with 13 bases between them. Germline-derived CDR1 and CDR2 are WNHNN and SYGVQD (reference sequence).

The chain employs TRBV11-2 and TRBJ2-1; 9 bases are shared with TRBD2. With 5 bases clipped from V and 10 bases from J, the junction kept 21 bases outside the gene matches. The CDR3 sequence is 18 residues long. From germline, CDR1 is SGHAT and CDR2 FQNNGV. In nucleotides, the CDR3 is TGTGCCAGCAGCAGCTTAAATCGGGGCGGGAGGGCCCTTTGGGAGCAGTTCTTC. Translated, it gives CASSSLNRGGRALWEQFF. The full variable domain, in which reference TRBV11-2 and TRBJ2-1 provide the parts outside the CDR3, is EAGVAQSPRYKIIEKRQSVAFWCNPISGHATLYWYQQILGQGPKLLIQFQNNGVVDDSQLPKDRFSAERLKGVDSTLKIQPAKLEDSAVYLCASSSLNRGGRALWEQFFGPGTRLTVL.

The chain uses TRBV5-1 and TRBJ1-2; 8 bases are a match to TRBD1. V trimming: 4 bases; J trimming: 4 bases; junction bases outside the gene matches: 6. CDR1 is SGHRS and CDR2 is YFSETQ in the germline V gene. The CDR3 is 14 residues long. In DNA, the CDR3 is TGCGCCAGCAGCCTCCACCAGGGGGCCTATGGCTACACCTTC. This translates into CASSLHQGAYGYTF.

The chain combines TRBV10-2 with TRBJ2-7, with 12 bases aligning to TRBD2. This CDR3 has 14 residues. The ends lost 7 bases at V and 3 bases at J; junction bases unmatched: 4. Germline lookup yields CDR1 WSHSY and CDR2 SAAADI. The CDR3 spells CASTGTSGLYEQYF. The CDR3, as DNA: TGCGCCAGCACCGGGACTAGCGGGCTCTACGAGCAGTACTTC.

This clone has more than one count but fewer than ten. The chain has TRBV20-1 and TRBJ2-1, with D unresolved. The germline gives CDR1 DFQATT, CDR2 SNEGSKA (reference sequence). V gave up 4 bases and J gave up 4 bases, with 5 bases separating them. This CDR3 is built from 11 residues. CDR3 in amino acids: CSATQYNEQFF. The CDR3 nucleotides are TGCAGTGCTACCCAGTACAATGAGCAGTTCTTC.